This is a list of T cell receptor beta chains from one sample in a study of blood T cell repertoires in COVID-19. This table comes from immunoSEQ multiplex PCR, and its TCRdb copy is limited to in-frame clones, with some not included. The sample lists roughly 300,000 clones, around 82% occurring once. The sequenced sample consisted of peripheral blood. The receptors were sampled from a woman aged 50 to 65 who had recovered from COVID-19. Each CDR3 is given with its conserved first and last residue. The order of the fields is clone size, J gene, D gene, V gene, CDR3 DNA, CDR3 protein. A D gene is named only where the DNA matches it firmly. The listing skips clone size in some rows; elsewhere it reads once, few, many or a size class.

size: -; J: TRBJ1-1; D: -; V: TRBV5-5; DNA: TGTGCCAGCAGCTTGGCGGGAGGGAACACTGAAGCTTTCTTT; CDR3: CASSLAGGNTEAFF
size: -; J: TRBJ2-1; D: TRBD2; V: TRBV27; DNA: TGTGCCAGCAGTCATCCACTAGCGGGAGGGCCGTCTGAGCAGTTCTTC; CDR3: CASSHPLAGGPSEQFF
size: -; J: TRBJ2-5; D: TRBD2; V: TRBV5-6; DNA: TGTGCCAGCAGCCGCGAGGTTGGGAGCGGGGGGTCGGAGACCCAGTACTTC; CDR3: CASSREVGSGGSETQYF
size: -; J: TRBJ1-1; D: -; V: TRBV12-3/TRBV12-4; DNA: TGTGCCAGCACACAGGGGAACACTGAAGCTTTCTTT; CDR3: CASTQGNTEAFF
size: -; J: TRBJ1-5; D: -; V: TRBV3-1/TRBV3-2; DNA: TGTGCCAGCTGTGCGGGGGACAAGCAGCCCCAGCATTTT; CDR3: CASCAGDKQPQHF
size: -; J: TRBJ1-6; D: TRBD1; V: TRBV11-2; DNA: TGTGCCAGCAGTAATACCGGGACAGCCGATTCACCCCTCCACTTT; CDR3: CASSNTGTADSPLHF
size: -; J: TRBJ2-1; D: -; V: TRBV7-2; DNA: TGTGCCAGCAGCTTTATGCGCGGCGAGCAGTTCTTC; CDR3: CASSFMRGEQFF
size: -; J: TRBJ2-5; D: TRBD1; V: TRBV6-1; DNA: TGTGCCAGCAGTGAACGGTCAGGGGGCGCTAGGGGCGAGACCCAGTACTTC; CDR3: CASSERSGGARGETQYF
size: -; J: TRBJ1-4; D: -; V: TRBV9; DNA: TGTGCCAGCAGCGTAGCAGCTAGCGGGGCTGGGGAAAAACTGTTTTTT; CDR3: CASSVAASGAGEKLFF
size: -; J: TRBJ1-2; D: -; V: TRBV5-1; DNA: TGCGCCAGCACTGGACAGCCCACTAACTATGGCTACACCTTC; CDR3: CASTGQPTNYGYTF
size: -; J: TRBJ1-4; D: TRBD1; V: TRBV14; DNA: TGTGCCAGCAGCCCCAGACAGGGAACTAATGAAAAACTGTTTTTT; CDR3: CASSPRQGTNEKLFF
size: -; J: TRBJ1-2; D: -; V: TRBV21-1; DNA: TGTGCCAGCAGCAAAGAGAAATGGTGGTTTGGGAGGCTCCCTGGGGATGGCTACACCTTC; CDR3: CASSKEKWWFGRLPGDGYTF
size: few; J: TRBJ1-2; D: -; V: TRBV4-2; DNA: TGTGCCAGCAGCCAAGCCAGGGTAGTTGATGGCTACACCTTC; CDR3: CASSQARVVDGYTF
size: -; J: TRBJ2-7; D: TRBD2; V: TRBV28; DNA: TGTGCCAGCAGTTTTAATTCCGGGAGGTCGGGCGAGCAGTACTTC; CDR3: CASSFNSGRSGEQYF
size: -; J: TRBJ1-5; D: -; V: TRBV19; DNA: TGTGCCAGTCGGAGGGCCAATCAGCCCCAGCATTTT; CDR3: CASRRANQPQHF
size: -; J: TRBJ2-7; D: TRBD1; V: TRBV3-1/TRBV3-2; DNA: TGTGCCAGCAGCCCTCGGGACAGGGGAGGATCCTACGAGCAGTACTTC; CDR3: CASSPRDRGGSYEQYF
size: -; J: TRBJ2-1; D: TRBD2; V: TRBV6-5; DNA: TGTGCCAGCAGACTAGCGGGAGGCTATGAGCAGTTCTTC; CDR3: CASRLAGGYEQFF
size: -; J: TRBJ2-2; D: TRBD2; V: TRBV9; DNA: TGTGCCAGCAGCGCGGGGGGTACCGGGGAGCTGTTTTTT; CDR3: CASSAGGTGELFF
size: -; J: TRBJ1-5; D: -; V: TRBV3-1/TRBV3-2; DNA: TGTGCCAGCAGCCAACAGGTCCTATCAGCCCAGCATTTT; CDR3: CASSQQVLSAQHF
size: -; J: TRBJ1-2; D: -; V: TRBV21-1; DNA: TGTGCCAGCAGCAGGACGGGACAGAACTATGGCTACACCTTC; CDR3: CASSRTGQNYGYTF
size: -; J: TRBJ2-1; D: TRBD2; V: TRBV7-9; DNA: TGTGCCAGCAGCTCAGAGCGCGGGAGGGGTAATGAGCAGTTCTTC; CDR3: CASSSERGRGNEQFF
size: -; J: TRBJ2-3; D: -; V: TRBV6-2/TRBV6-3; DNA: TGTGCCAGCAGTTATTTCCAGGGAACTAGCACAGATACGCAGTATTTT; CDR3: CASSYFQGTSTDTQYF
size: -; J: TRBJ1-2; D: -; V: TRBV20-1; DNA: TGCAGTGCTAGCTCCCGGGACAGCTACACCTTC; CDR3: CSASSRDSYTF
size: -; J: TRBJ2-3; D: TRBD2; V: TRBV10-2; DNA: TGCGCCAGCAGTGAGTCGGTCAGCGGGAGAACAGATACGCAGTATTTT; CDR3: CASSESVSGRTDTQYF
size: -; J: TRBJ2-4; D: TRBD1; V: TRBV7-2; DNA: TGTGCCAGCAGCTTAGGCCCTCCCGGGACAGGGGGCGAAAGCATTCAGTACTTC; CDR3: CASSLGPPGTGGESIQYF
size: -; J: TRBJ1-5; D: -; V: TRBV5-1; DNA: TGCGCCAGTCGCCGGGATAGCAATCAGCCCCAGCATTTT; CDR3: CASRRDSNQPQHF
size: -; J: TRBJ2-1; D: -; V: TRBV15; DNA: TGTGCCACCAGCAGAGGAGGTAGCTCCTACAATGAGCAGTTCTTC; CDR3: CATSRGGSSYNEQFF
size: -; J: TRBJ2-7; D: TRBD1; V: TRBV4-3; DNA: TGCGCCAGCAGCCTCGGGACAGGTAGAGCCTACGAGCAGTACTTC; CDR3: CASSLGTGRAYEQYF
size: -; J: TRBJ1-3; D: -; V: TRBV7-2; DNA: TGTGCCAGCAGCTCCTACAGGGCTGGAAACACCATATATTTT; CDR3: CASSSYRAGNTIYF
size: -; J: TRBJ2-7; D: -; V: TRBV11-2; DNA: TGTGCCAGCAGCTGGCAGGGAGGAACCGCTTCCTACGAGCAGTACTTC; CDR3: CASSWQGGTASYEQYF
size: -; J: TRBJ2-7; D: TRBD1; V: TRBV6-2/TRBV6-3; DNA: TGTGCCAGCAGTTACGGACAGGGTGTCCGTTGGGAGCAGTACTTC; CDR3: CASSYGQGVRWEQYF
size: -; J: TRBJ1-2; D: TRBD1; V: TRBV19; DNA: TGTGCCAGTAAGAGGGGGCTTTCTGGCTACACCTTC; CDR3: CASKRGLSGYTF
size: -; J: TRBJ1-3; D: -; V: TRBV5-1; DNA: TGCGCCAGCAGCTTGGACAGGGCTTCGATAAACACCATATATTTT; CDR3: CASSLDRASINTIYF
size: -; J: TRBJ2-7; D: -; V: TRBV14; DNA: TGTGCCAGCAGCCAAGTGGGGCAGGGGAACTACGAGCAGTACTTC; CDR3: CASSQVGQGNYEQYF
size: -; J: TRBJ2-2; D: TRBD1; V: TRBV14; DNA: TGTGCCAGCAGCCAAACCGCTGGACAGGGCGACGGGGAGCTGTTTTTT; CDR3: CASSQTAGQGDGELFF
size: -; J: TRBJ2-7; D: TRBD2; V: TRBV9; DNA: TGTGCCAGCAGCGATGGGACTAGCGGAGTGGGAACCTACGAGCAGTACTTC; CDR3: CASSDGTSGVGTYEQYF
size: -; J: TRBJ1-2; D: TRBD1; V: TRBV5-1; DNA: TGCGCCAGCAGCTTGTCGGGACAGGGGTATGGCTACACCTTC; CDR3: CASSLSGQGYGYTF
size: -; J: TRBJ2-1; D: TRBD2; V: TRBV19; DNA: TGTGCCAGTAAATCACTAGCGGGTCGGGGAAATGAGCAGTTCTTC; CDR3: CASKSLAGRGNEQFF
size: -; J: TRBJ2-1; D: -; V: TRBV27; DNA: TGTGCCAGCAGTCCATATAGCCCTATACAGGGCCCTGGACGGGATGAGCAGTTCTTC; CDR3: CASSPYSPIQGPGRDEQFF
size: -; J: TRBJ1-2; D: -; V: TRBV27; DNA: TGTGCCAGCAGTTTAGGCAGCAGTCGAGGTAACTATGGCTACACCTTC; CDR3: CASSLGSSRGNYGYTF
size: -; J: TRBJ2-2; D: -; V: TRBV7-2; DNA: TGTGCCAGCAGCCAACAGGGTTCCGGGGAGCTGTTTTTT; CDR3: CASSQQGSGELFF
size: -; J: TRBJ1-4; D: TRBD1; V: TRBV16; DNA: TGTGCCAGCAGCCCAGGGGGACAGTCAGAAAAACTGTTTTTT; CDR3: CASSPGGQSEKLFF
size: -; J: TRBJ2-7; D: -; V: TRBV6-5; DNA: TGTGCCAGCACCGAGCCGGAGACCTACGAGCAGTACTTC; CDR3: CASTEPETYEQYF
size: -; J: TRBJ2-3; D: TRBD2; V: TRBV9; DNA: TGTGCCAGCAGTCGACTAGGCGGGGGGAGTTTTGATACGCAGTATTTT; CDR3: CASSRLGGGSFDTQYF
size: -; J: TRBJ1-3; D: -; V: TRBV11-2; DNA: TGTGCCAGCAGCTTTGAGGGCCCTGGAAACACCATATATTTT; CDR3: CASSFEGPGNTIYF
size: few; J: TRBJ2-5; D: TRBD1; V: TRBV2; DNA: TGTGCCAGCAAACCGGGGACAGGGGTCCAAGAGACCCAGTACTTC; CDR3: CASKPGTGVQETQYF